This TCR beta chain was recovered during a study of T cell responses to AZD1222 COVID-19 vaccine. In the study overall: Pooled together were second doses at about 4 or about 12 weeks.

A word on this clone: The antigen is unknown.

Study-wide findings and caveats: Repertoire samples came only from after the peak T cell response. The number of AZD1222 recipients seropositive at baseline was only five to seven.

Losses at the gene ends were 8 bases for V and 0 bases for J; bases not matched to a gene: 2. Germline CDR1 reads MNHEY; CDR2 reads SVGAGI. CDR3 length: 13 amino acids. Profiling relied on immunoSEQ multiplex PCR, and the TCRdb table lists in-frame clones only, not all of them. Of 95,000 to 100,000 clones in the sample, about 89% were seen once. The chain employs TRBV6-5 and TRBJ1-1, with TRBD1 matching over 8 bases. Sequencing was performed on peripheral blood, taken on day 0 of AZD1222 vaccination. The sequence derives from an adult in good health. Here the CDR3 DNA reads TGTGCCAGCGAGGGACAGGTGAACACTGAAGCTTTCTTT. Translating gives CASEGQVNTEAFF.